The rows below give T cell receptor beta chains drawn from one sample of a study of blood T cell repertoires in COVID-19. Clones were sequenced by immunoSEQ multiplex PCR, and TCRdb holds only the in-frame ones, with some missing. The table has about 150,000 clones, 65% to 90% seen once; the top ten hold approximately 9.7%. The sample comprised peripheral blood. These receptors were obtained from a woman in her forties or fifties with acute or convalescent COVID-19. CDR3s leave out the opening cysteine and the closing phenylalanine or tryptophan.

V gene	CDR3 protein
TRBV2	ASSETSGGFQETQY
TRBV5-3	ARRATSTDTQY
TRBV27	ASKLEDSPLH
TRBV6-5	ASSYAGLANTGELF
TRBV2	ASSLTSPRAGPNEQF
TRBV29-1	SVSQGARTGELF
TRBV4-2	ASSRPGDRGRVT
TRBV28	ASISGDSNYEQY
TRBV6-4	ASSYRQGHYGYT
TRBV23-1	ASSQSGQVSDTQY
TRBV10-3	AISVQERGSYEQY
TRBV29-1	SVEESAGGLDEQY
TRBV28	ASTPRRGGHQPQH
TRBV28	ASSSLQGKNEKLF
TRBV29-1	SVDLSGKTQY
TRBV4-2	ASSQGGTVGNTIY
TRBV7-9	ASSLESPTQQY
TRBV29-1	SVGSQGVGNEQF
TRBV6-6	ASSYRGWNDEQY
TRBV6-1	ASSDRASGSPYEQY
TRBV23-1	AVKRGGAHVNTEAF
TRBV4-3	ASSQDGGQYNEQF
TRBV2	ASSKDSSREQY
TRBV4-2	ASSQRGSGNTIY
TRBV19	ASSRSGTGSQPQH
TRBV5-6	ASSPLSWEGRDEQF
TRBV7-8	ASSLGGSLEQY
TRBV24-1	ATSDRQGGHSGANVLT
TRBV5-4	ASSLGTGSSYSYEQY
TRBV7-8	ASSLRTSGNTIY
TRBV2	ASRSGGGGNTIY
TRBV5-1	ASRDGDYGYT
TRBV29-1	SVAGKGATEAF
TRBV7-9	ASSSGQTSGNTIY
TRBV9	ASSGLAGATGDTQY
TRBV7-2	ASSWTSATYTYEQY
TRBV24-1	ATSDLNGTPDVF
TRBV19	ASSPGLRGNQPQH
TRBV6-1	ASSDRGGFEKLF
TRBV7-2	ASSYRTGDTGELF
TRBV19	ASSIGTLNEKLF
TRBV10-3	AISETDRGHQPQH
TRBV5-1	ASSQGTSGAGGTQY
TRBV27	ASSLSPDTPLHKY
TRBV29-1	SVVDSGMDGYT
TRBV6-4	ASSEREGEKLF
TRBV6-5	ASRSDSRSNQPQH
TRBV27	ASSPHRGSDTGELF
TRBV7-6	ASSLAVTGSSEQY
TRBV3-1/TRBV3-2	ASSLTGGEQPQH